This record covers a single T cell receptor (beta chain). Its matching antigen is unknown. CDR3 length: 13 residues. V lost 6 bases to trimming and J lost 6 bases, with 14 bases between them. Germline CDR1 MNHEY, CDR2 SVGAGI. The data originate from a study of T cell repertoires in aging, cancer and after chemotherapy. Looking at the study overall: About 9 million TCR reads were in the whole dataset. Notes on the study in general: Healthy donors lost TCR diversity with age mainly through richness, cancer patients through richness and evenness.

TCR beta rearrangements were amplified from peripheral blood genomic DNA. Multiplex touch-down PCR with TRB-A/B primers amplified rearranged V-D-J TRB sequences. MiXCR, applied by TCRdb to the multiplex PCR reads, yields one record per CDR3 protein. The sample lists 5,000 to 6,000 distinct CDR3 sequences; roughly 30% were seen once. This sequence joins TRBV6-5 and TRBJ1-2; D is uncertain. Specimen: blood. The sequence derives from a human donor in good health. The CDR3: CASSNGFLDGYTF. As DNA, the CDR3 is TGTGCCAGCAGCAACGGGTTTCTGGATGGCTACACCTTC.